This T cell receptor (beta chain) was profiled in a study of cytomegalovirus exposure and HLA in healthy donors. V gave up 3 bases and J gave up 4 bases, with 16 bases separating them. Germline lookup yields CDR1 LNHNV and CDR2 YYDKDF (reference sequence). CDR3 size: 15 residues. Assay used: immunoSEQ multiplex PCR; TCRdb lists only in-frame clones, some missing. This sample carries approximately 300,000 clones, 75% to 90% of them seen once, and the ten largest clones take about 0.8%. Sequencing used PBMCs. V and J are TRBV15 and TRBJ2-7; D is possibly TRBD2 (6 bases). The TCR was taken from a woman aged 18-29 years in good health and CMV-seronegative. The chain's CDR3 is CATSRDLAFGYEQYF. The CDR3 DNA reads TGTGCCACCAGCAGGGACCTAGCGTTCGGGTACGAGCAGTACTTC.